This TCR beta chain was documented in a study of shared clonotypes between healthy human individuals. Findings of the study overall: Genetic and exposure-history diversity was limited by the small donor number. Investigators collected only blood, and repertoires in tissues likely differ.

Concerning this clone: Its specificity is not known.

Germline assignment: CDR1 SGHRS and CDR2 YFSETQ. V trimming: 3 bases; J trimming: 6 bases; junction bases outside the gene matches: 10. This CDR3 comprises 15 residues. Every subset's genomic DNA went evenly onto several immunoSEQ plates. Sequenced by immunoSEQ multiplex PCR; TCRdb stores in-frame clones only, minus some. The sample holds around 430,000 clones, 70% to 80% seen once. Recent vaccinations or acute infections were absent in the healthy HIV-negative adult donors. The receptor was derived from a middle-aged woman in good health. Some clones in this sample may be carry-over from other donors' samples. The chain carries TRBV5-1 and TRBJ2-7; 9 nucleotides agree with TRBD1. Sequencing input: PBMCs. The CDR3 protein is CASSWITGQGGEQYF. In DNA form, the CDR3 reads TGCGCCAGCAGCTGGATTACGGGACAGGGAGGCGAGCAGTACTTC.